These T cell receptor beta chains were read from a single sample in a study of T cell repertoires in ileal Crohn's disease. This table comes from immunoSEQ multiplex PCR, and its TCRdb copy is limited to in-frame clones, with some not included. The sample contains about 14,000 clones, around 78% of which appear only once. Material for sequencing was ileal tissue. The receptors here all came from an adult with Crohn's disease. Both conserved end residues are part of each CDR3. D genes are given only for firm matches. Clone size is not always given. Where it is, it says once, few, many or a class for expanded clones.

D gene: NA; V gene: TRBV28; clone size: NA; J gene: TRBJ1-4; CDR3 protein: CATQDFNEKLFF; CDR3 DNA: TGTGCAACCCAGGATTTTAATGAAAAACTGTTTTTT
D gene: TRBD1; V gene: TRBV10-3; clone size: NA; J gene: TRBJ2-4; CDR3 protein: CAISGGTGGNIQYF; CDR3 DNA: TGTGCCATCAGTGGGGGGACAGGGGGAAACATTCAGTACTTC
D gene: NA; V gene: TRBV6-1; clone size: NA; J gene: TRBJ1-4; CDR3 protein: CASSEVYEKLFF; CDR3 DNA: TGTGCCAGCAGTGAGGTCTACGAAAAACTGTTTTTT
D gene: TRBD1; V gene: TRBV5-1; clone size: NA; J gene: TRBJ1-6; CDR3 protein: CASSFSRPGQWADNSPLHF; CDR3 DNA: TGCGCCAGCAGCTTTTCTCGGCCGGGACAGTGGGCAGATAATTCACCCCTCCACTTT
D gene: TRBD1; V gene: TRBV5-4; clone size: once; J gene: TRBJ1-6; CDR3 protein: CASSSDRGYSPLHF; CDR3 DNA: TGTGCCAGCAGCTCAGACAGGGGTTATTCACCCCTCCACTTT
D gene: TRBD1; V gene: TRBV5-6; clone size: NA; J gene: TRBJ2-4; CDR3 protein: CASRPWTGLIHIQYF; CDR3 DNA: TGTGCCAGCAGACCCTGGACAGGGTTGATACACATTCAGTACTTC
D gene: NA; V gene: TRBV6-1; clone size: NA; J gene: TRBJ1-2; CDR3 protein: CASSGDGSGYGYTF; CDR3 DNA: TGTGCCAGCAGTGGTGATGGGTCGGGCTATGGCTACACCTTC
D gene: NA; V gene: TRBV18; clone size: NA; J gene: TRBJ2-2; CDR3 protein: CASSPPGGGVTGELFF; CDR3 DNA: TGTGCCAGCTCACCCCCGGGAGGGGGCGTTACCGGGGAGCTGTTTTTT
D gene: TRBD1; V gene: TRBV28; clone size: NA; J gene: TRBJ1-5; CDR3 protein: CASIRGTSQPQHF; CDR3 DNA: TGTGCCAGCATCAGGGGGACAAGTCAGCCCCAGCATTTT
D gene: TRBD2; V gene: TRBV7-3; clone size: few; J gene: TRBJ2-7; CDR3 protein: CASSSSGTSSHEQYF; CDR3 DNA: TGTGCCAGCAGCTCTTCGGGGACTAGCAGCCACGAGCAGTACTTC
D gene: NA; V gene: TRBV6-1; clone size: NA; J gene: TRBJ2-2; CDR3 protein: CASSERTRNTGELFF; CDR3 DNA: TGTGCCAGCAGTGAACGCACTAGAAACACCGGGGAGCTGTTTTTT
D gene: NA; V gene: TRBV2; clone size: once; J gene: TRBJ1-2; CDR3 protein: CASSGQSRGGYTF; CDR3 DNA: TGTGCCAGCAGTGGGCAGTCTAGGGGTGGCTACACCTTC
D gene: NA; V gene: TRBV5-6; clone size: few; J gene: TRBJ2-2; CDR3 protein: CASSKSTGELFF; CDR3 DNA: TGTGCCAGCAGCAAGAGCACCGGGGAGCTGTTTTTT
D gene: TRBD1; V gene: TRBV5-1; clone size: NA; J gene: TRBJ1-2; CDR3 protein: CASSTGTAGGYGYTF; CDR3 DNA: TGCGCCAGCAGCACGGGGACAGCTGGGGGGTATGGCTACACCTTC
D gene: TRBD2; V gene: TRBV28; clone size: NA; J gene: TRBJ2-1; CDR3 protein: CASRPGGDYNEQFF; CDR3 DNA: TGTGCCAGCAGGCCGGGGGGGGACTACAATGAGCAGTTCTTC
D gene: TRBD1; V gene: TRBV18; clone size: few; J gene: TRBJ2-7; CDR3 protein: CASSPGQGKSYEQYF; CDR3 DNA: TGTGCCAGCTCACCGGGACAGGGGAAATCCTACGAGCAGTACTTC
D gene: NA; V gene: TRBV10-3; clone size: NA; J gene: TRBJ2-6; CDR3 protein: CAIRDSSGANVLTF; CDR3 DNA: TGTGCCATCAGAGACTCCTCTGGGGCCAACGTCCTGACTTTC
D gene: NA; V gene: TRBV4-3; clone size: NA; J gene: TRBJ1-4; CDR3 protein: CASSQDLEGPNEKLFF; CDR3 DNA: TGCGCCAGCAGCCAAGATCTGGAGGGGCCGAATGAAAAACTGTTTTTT
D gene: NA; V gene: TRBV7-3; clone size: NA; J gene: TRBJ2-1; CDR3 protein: CASSPQGREYNEQFF; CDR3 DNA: TGTGCCAGCAGCCCACAGGGCAGAGAATACAATGAGCAGTTCTTC
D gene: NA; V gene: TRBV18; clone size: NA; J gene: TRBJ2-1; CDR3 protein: CASSPPSIRLAREQFF; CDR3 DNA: TGTGCCAGCTCACCACCTTCGATTCGGCTAGCTAGGGAGCAGTTCTTC
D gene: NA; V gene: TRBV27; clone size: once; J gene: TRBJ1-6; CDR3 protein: CASSRRQPRYNSPLHF; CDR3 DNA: TGTGCCAGCAGCCGCCGACAGCCTCGCTATAATTCACCCCTCCACTTT
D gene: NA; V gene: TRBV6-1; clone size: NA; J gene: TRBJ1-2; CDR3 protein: CASSEGPNYGYTF; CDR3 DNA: TGTGCCAGCAGCGAGGGTCCTAACTATGGCTACACCTTC